This TCR beta chain was identified during a study of blood T cell repertoires in COVID-19. Trimming stripped 3 bases from V and 10 bases from J, with 19 bases between. The CDR3 runs 15 residues. The V gene's germline CDR1 is ENHRY and CDR2 SYGVKD. The protocol was immunoSEQ multiplex PCR, while the TCRdb copy is restricted to in-frame clones and leaves out a portion. The sample has more than 200,000 clones; about four fifths are singletons. J is TRBJ2-4 and V is TRBV10-3; a possible D gene is TRBD2 (6 bases). This receptor was obtained from a woman between 40 and 50 years old with active or convalescent COVID-19. Sequencing was carried out using peripheral blood. CDR3 DNA: TGTGCCATCAGTGACCTATATAGGGACGGAGGGATTCAGTACTTC. Its translation is CAISDLYRDGGIQYF.